Listed below are T cell receptor beta chains from one sample, sequenced in a study of blood T cells in healthy people across ages. MiXCR was run by TCRdb on the 5' RACE reads, yielding one entry per CDR3 protein. This sample has fewer than 1 million distinct CDR3 sequences; under 45% occur once, and the top ten carry 15% to 25%. The specimen sequenced was blood. All receptors derive from a man aged 60 to 75 in good health. Both conserved end residues are part of each CDR3. Each record gives: J gene, V gene, clone size, D gene, CDR3 protein, CDR3 DNA. The D gene is left open where the match is weak. Clone size is not always given. Where it is, it says once, few, many or a class for expanded clones.

TRBJ2-3	TRBV12-3/TRBV12-4	few	TRBD2	CASSFAGLAEDTQYF	TGTGCCAGCAGTTTCGCGGGACTAGCGGAAGATACGCAGTATTTT
TRBJ2-7	TRBV10-3	few	-	CAISESVAHSYEQYF	TGTGCCATCAGTGAGTCAGTAGCTCACTCCTACGAGCAGTACTTC
TRBJ1-1	TRBV29-1	few	TRBD1	CSVAGTANTEAFF	TGCAGCGTAGCCGGGACAGCGAACACTGAAGCTTTCTTT
TRBJ1-2	TRBV30	-	-	CAWSPGQNYGYTF	TGTGCCTGGAGCCCTGGACAGAACTATGGCTACACCTTC
TRBJ2-5	TRBV7-2	-	-	CASSLAPQQETQYF	TGTGCCAGCAGCTTAGCACCGCAACAAGAGACCCAGTACTTC
TRBJ2-5	TRBV20-1	-	-	CSARPPITEYQETQYF	TGCAGTGCTAGACCCCCCATTACCGAGTACCAAGAGACCCAGTACTTC
TRBJ2-7	TRBV2	-	-	CASSEDGFYEQYF	TGTGCCAGCAGTGAAGACGGATTCTACGAGCAGTACTTC
TRBJ2-2	TRBV29-1	-	-	CSGGTAQTNTGELFF	TGCAGCGGCGGGACAGCTCAAACGAACACCGGGGAGCTGTTTTTT
TRBJ2-3	TRBV5-6	once	TRBD1	CASSVHRDRATDTQYF	TGTGCCAGCAGCGTACACCGGGACAGGGCGACAGATACGCAGTATTTT
TRBJ2-1	TRBV27	-	-	CASSLWGNRVGGNEQFF	TGTGCCAGCAGTTTATGGGGAAACAGGGTAGGAGGGAATGAGCAGTTCTTC
TRBJ1-1	TRBV5-1	once	-	CASSLGGVPEAFF	TGCGCCAGCAGCTTGGGCGGGGTCCCTGAAGCTTTCTTT
TRBJ2-7	TRBV4-1	-	TRBD2	CASSPGTFGLAESYEQYF	TGCGCCAGCAGCCCGGGAACATTCGGACTAGCGGAATCCTACGAGCAGTACTTC
TRBJ2-7	TRBV5-1	-	TRBD1	CASSLAGTGLEQYF	TGCGCCAGCAGCTTGGCCGGGACAGGGTTAGAGCAGTACTTC
TRBJ1-2	TRBV9	-	-	CASSPIGTSYGYTF	TGTGCCAGCAGCCCGATCGGGACATCCTATGGCTACACCTTC
TRBJ1-1	TRBV4-1	few	-	CASSQTDGNTEAFF	TGCGCCAGCAGCCAGACGGACGGGAACACTGAAGCTTTCTTT
TRBJ2-6	TRBV24-1	-	-	CATSDTDRYSGANVLTF	TGTGCCACCAGTGATACGGACAGATACTCTGGGGCCAACGTCCTGACTTTC
TRBJ2-7	TRBV7-6	-	-	CASSLVSGDRDWSYEQYF	TGTGCCAGCAGCTTAGTTAGCGGGGACAGGGATTGGTCCTACGAGCAGTACTTC
TRBJ1-1	TRBV6-2/TRBV6-3	-	-	CASRPQAGGAETFF	TGTGCCAGCAGACCTCAGGCCGGGGGCGCTGAAACTTTCTTT
TRBJ2-7	TRBV20-1	-	TRBD1	CSAPPRDRLSYEQYF	TGCAGTGCTCCCCCCCGGGACAGGCTATCCTACGAGCAGTACTTC
TRBJ2-7	TRBV5-1	-	-	CASSLWVSAEQYF	TGCGCCAGCAGCTTGTGGGTCTCGGCGGAGCAGTACTTC
TRBJ2-3	TRBV27	few	-	CASSPVVQSTDTQYF	TGTGCCAGCAGTCCAGTAGTTCAAAGCACAGATACGCAGTATTTT
TRBJ2-5	TRBV29-1	many	-	CSVAWGFQGGETQYF	TGCAGCGTTGCCTGGGGCTTTCAGGGGGGAGAGACCCAGTACTTC
TRBJ2-1	TRBV24-1	-	TRBD2	CATSDFRQGGHEQFF	TGTGCCACCAGTGATTTTAGGCAGGGAGGGCATGAGCAGTTCTTC
TRBJ2-7	TRBV7-2	many	-	CASSGRQNLDEQYF	TGTGCCAGCAGCGGACGACAGAACCTAGACGAGCAGTACTTC
TRBJ2-5	TRBV28	-	TRBD2	CASSLRMGLAGEVMAETQYF	TGTGCCAGCAGTTTACGAATGGGACTAGCGGGGGAGGTTATGGCGGAGACCCAGTACTTC
TRBJ1-1	TRBV28	once	-	CASRTPGRTSFF	TGTGCCAGCAGGACACCGGGACGTACTTCTTTCTTT
TRBJ1-4	TRBV4-1	-	-	CASSPTGRANEKLFF	TGCGCCAGCAGCCCCACCGGCAGGGCAAATGAAAAACTGTTTTTT
TRBJ1-6	TRBV6-4	-	-	CASSIRENSPLHF	TGTGCCAGCAGCATAAGGGAAAATTCACCCCTCCACTTT
TRBJ2-5	TRBV6-2/TRBV6-3	-	-	CASSYHSAQGRETQYF	TGTGCCAGCAGTTACCACTCAGCCCAGGGGAGAGAGACCCAGTACTTC
TRBJ2-7	TRBV6-6	-	TRBD1	CASSQRDRGYEQYF	TGTGCCAGCAGCCAACGGGACAGGGGATACGAGCAGTACTTC
TRBJ2-1	TRBV7-9	few	TRBD2	CAVRGAYNEQFF	TGTGCTGTCCGGGGGGCCTACAATGAGCAGTTCTTC
TRBJ1-2	TRBV5-1	few	-	CASSLAGPDYGYTF	TGCGCCAGCAGCTTGGCCGGCCCAGACTATGGCTACACCTTC
TRBJ2-2	TRBV5-1	-	-	CASGRAVNTGELFF	TGCGCCAGCGGCCGTGCAGTGAACACCGGGGAGCTGTTTTTT
TRBJ2-7	TRBV4-1	-	-	CASSQIPGGTEYEQYF	TGCGCCAGCAGCCAAATTCCCGGGGGGACAGAATACGAGCAGTACTTC
TRBJ2-7	TRBV6-2/TRBV6-3	-	-	CASSYLDNPSYEQYF	TGTGCCAGCAGTTACCTGGACAACCCTTCCTACGAGCAGTACTTC
TRBJ2-5	TRBV7-9	few	TRBD1	CASSLEDRGEEETQYF	TGTGCCAGCAGCTTAGAGGACAGGGGTGAGGAAGAGACCCAGTACTTC
TRBJ2-7	TRBV11-2	-	-	CASSPYLGGSYEQYF	TGTGCCAGCAGCCCCTACCTCGGGGGCTCATACGAGCAGTACTTC
TRBJ1-2	TRBV12-5	few	-	CASGSDYRAKGYTF	TGTGCTAGTGGTTCGGACTACAGGGCCAAGGGCTACACCTTC
TRBJ2-1	TRBV5-1	-	-	CASSLDEGGVQNEQFF	TGCGCCAGCAGCTTGGATGAGGGGGGCGTTCAGAATGAGCAGTTCTTC
TRBJ1-1	TRBV9	-	TRBD1	CASSALGQSTEAFF	TGTGCCAGCAGCGCATTGGGACAGTCCACTGAAGCTTTCTTT
TRBJ2-7	TRBV4-2	-	TRBD2	CASSQGTSGSDEQYF	TGTGCCAGCAGCCAAGGGACTAGCGGGAGTGACGAGCAGTACTTC
TRBJ1-5	TRBV16	-	TRBD1	CASSQDRGEQPQHF	TGTGCCAGCAGCCAAGACAGGGGCGAGCAGCCCCAGCATTTT
TRBJ2-7	TRBV5-1	-	-	CASSLDDPNYEQYF	TGCGCCAGCAGCTTGGATGACCCAAACTACGAGCAGTACTTC
TRBJ1-1	TRBV9	-	TRBD1	CASSVGQGDTEAFF	TGTGCCAGCAGCGTCGGACAGGGAGACACTGAAGCTTTCTTT
TRBJ2-7	TRBV7-2	many	TRBD1	CASSPGQGRSTYEQYF	TGTGCCAGCAGCCCCGGACAGGGGCGATCAACCTACGAGCAGTACTTC
TRBJ2-3	TRBV12-3/TRBV12-4	few	TRBD2	CASSRPAGGLGDTQYF	TGTGCCAGCAGCCGCCCAGCGGGGGGGCTGGGAGATACGCAGTATTTT
TRBJ2-1	TRBV4-3	-	TRBD2	CASSQRWGSGGRFSDEQFF	TGCGCCAGCAGCCAGAGGTGGGGAAGCGGGGGTCGTTTTTCGGATGAGCAGTTCTTC
TRBJ1-1	TRBV7-2	-	-	CASSPLGKGGTEAFF	TGTGCCAGCAGCCCCCTTGGGAAGGGTGGTACTGAAGCTTTCTTT
TRBJ1-1	TRBV5-1	-	TRBD1	CASSLPGGLMNTEAFF	TGCGCCAGCAGCTTGCCAGGGGGCCTAATGAACACTGAAGCTTTCTTT
TRBJ2-7	TRBV9	-	-	CASGAGQSYEQYF	TGTGCCAGCGGCGCTGGACAGTCCTACGAGCAGTACTTC
TRBJ2-5	TRBV7-2	-	TRBD1	CASSSLQGAEETQYF	TGTGCCAGCAGCTCCTTGCAGGGGGCGGAAGAGACCCAGTACTTC
TRBJ2-7	TRBV7-9	-	-	CASSSGGVLYEQYF	TGTGCCAGCAGCTCTGGCGGGGTCCTCTACGAGCAGTACTTC
TRBJ2-1	TRBV6-2/TRBV6-3	few	-	CASRRGGGGAWNEQFF	TGTGCCAGCAGGAGGGGAGGTGGGGGGGCTTGGAATGAGCAGTTCTTC
TRBJ1-1	TRBV6-2/TRBV6-3	-	-	CASSYEGFTEAFF	TGTGCCAGCAGTTACGAAGGGTTCACTGAAGCTTTCTTT
TRBJ1-1	TRBV7-9	-	-	CASSLDFSSRGLEAFF	TGTGCCAGCAGCTTAGATTTTAGTTCCAGAGGATTAGAAGCTTTCTTT
TRBJ2-7	TRBV7-2	-	-	CASSLEPGSSYEQYF	TGTGCCAGCAGCTTAGAGCCGGGGAGCTCCTACGAGCAGTACTTC
TRBJ2-3	TRBV2	-	TRBD1	CASRLTGGQADTQYF	TGTGCCAGCAGGCTAACAGGGGGCCAAGCAGATACGCAGTATTTT